A single sample is the source of the 30 T cell receptor beta chains below, sequenced in a study of blood T cell repertoires in COVID-19. Method: immunoSEQ multiplex PCR; TCRdb's copy keeps in-frame clones and lacks some. The sample has about 170,000 clones; around 87% are singletons. The sample consisted of peripheral blood. Receptor source: a man aged 18 to 29 with active or convalescent COVID-19.

The chain is built from TRBV4-2 and TRBJ2-1, with 8 bases identical to TRBD2. The germline gives CDR1 LGHNA, CDR2 YNFKEQ. CDR3 length equals 16 residues. V shed 0 bases, J shed 3 bases, and the junction held 4 bases outside the gene matches. In DNA, the CDR3 is TGTGCCAGCAGCCAAGACGCGGGAGGAGGCTACAATGAGCAGTTCTTC. Translated: CASSQDAGGGYNEQFF.

The V and J genes are TRBV7-2 and TRBJ2-2; 11 bases match TRBD1. V dropped 8 bases and J dropped 5; count of bases not matched to a gene: 16. The CDR3 extends over 18 amino acids. The germline V gene encodes CDR1 SGHTA and CDR2 FQGNSA. Here the CDR3 DNA reads TGTGCCAGCGCATACCCCCCGGGACAGGGGGTACGGACCGGGGAGCTGTTTTTT. Translation gives CASAYPPGQGVRTGELFF.

This rearrangement joins TRBV19 to TRBJ1-4, with D possibly matching TRBD1 (6 bases). Germline loops: CDR1 LNHDA, CDR2 SQIVND (reference sequence). CDR3 length equals 14 residues. Between the trimmed V and J ends, which lost 6 bases and 10 bases, there was a span of 18 bases. Here the CDR3 reads CASSEIRGDGKLFF. The CDR3 DNA sequence: TGTGCCAGTAGCGAGATCAGGGGAGACGGAAAACTGTTTTTT.

The V gene is TRBV25-1, the J gene TRBJ2-5; 13 positions agree with TRBD2. This CDR3 region has 15 residues. V dropped 5 bases and J dropped 5; count of bases not matched to a gene: 5. CDR1 is MGHDK and CDR2 is SYGVNS in the germline V gene. The CDR3 here is CASSPTSGGFETQYF. The CDR3 DNA sequence: TGTGCCAGCAGTCCGACTAGCGGGGGGTTTGAGACCCAGTACTTC.

The V and J genes are TRBV6-6 and TRBJ1-5, with D possibly being TRBD1 (5 bases). Germline V lookup: CDR1 MNHNY, CDR2 SVGAGI (reference sequence). There are 15 residues in the CDR3. Trimming cost V 7 bases and J 0 bases, with 13 bases left between them. CDR3 coding DNA: TGTGCCAGCATCCCCTTCGGGGGTAGCAATCAGCCCCAGCATTTT. Its translation: CASIPFGGSNQPQHF.

The chain links TRBV5-6 to TRBJ1-5, with unresolved D. The V end was cut by 1 base, the J end by 0 bases, with 17 bases between. The CDR3 sequence is 18 residues long. In germline, CDR1 is SGHDT, CDR2 YYEEEE. CDR3 DNA: TGTGCCAGCAGCTTGCGCAGGACTGGGTCCTCTAGCAATCAGCCCCAGCATTTT. Residues: CASSLRRTGSSSNQPQHF.

V gene TRBV3-1 (or the pseudogene TRBV3-2) combines with J gene TRBJ1-5, with 7 positions matching TRBD1. Per germline, CDR1 LGHDT and CDR2 YNNKEL (reference sequence). The CDR3 contains 15 residues. The junction had 4 bases not matched to a gene; V was cut back by 1 base and J by 4 bases. CDR3 loop: CASSQGQGTNQPQHF. In nucleotides, the CDR3 is TGTGCCAGCAGCCAAGGACAGGGCACGAATCAGCCCCAGCATTTT.

This clone was observed a few times. The sample carries other DNA sequences with the same CDR3. The rearrangement uses TRBV6-5 and TRBJ1-5; 10 bases agree with TRBD1. The germline CDR1 and CDR2 sequences are MNHEY and SVGAGI. The CDR3 consists of 16 residues. With 0 bases clipped from V and 4 bases from J, the junction kept 3 bases outside the gene matches. The CDR3 nucleotides read TGTGCCAGCAGTTACTCCTGGACAGGGGGTAATCAGCCCCAGCATTTT. Its protein product is CASSYSWTGGNQPQHF.

The CDR3 is CASTPGLGSYEQYF. CDR3 bases: TGTGCCAGCACCCCGGGACTAGGATCCTACGAGCAGTACTTC. The chain has TRBV6-5 and TRBJ2-7; 8 bases align to TRBD2. Germline V gene data show CDR1 as MNHEY and CDR2 as SVGAGI. The trim removed 7 bases at V and 1 base at J, leaving 6 bases unmatched. The CDR3 has 14 residues.

The rearrangement joins TRBV7-2 to TRBJ2-5, with D tentatively TRBD1 (6 bases). This CDR3 has 15 residues. With 5 bases removed from V and 0 bases from J, the gap between germline ends came to 13 bases. CDR1 and CDR2 (germline): SGHTA, FQGNSA. In DNA, the CDR3 is TGTGCCAGCAGCCCTACCGGGACAAACCAAGAGACCCAGTACTTC. Translation gives CASSPTGTNQETQYF.

V gene TRBV6-2 or TRBV6-3 combines with J gene TRBJ1-1; 10 bases are a match to TRBD1. The CDR3 sequence is 17 residues long. With 5 bases clipped from V and 1 base from J, the junction kept 10 bases outside the gene matches. CDR1 is MNHEY and CDR2 is SVGEGT in the germline V gene. The CDR3 reads CASSDPGQGFGNTEAFF. CDR3 in DNA: TGTGCCAGCAGTGACCCGGGACAGGGGTTTGGGAACACTGAAGCTTTCTTT.

The V and J genes are TRBV5-1 and TRBJ2-7; unclear D gene. The CDR3 runs 13 residues. CDR1 is SGHRS, CDR2 YFSETQ, per germline. V lost 0 bases to trimming and J lost 1 base, with 5 bases between them. CDR3 bases: TGCGCCAGCAGCTTGGATCCTTCCTACGAGCAGTACGTC. Protein sequence: CASSLDPSYEQYV.

This chain joins TRBV5-1 and TRBJ1-2; D unclear. The V and J ends lost 4 bases and 7 bases respectively, with 17 bases between them. The CDR3 contains 14 residues. Germline CDR1 is SGHRS and CDR2 is YFSETQ. CDR3 region: CASSLAGSGVGYTF. DNA of the CDR3: TGCGCCAGCAGCCTGGCCGGGAGCGGGGTTGGCTACACCTTC.

The chain has TRBV9 and TRBJ1-2, with 7 bases fitting TRBD1. CDR3 length: 17 amino acids. Germline V gives CDR1 SGDLS, CDR2 YYNGEE. The V segment lost 0 bases and the J segment 6 bases; nucleotides outside the gene matches: 14. CDR3 DNA sequence: TGTGCCAGCAGCGTAGTAGAGTATATCGGCAGGGGGAATGGCTACACCTTC. As protein: CASSVVEYIGRGNGYTF.

This chain uses TRBV3-1 (or the pseudogene TRBV3-2) with TRBJ2-2, with no clear D. CDR3 length: 16 residues. In germline, CDR1 is LGHDT, CDR2 YNNKEL (reference sequence). The ends were cut back, 2 bases at V and 1 base at J, with 11 bases in the middle. The DNA for the CDR3 is TGTGCCAGCAGCCAATACTCAGCAGGGAACACCGGGGAGCTGTTTTTT. This translates into CASSQYSAGNTGELFF.

The V and J genes are TRBV7-6 and TRBJ2-1; 8 bases fit TRBD2. Unmatched junction bases numbered 17, after V lost 1 base and J lost 6 bases. The CDR3 loop spans 19 amino acids. Germline-derived CDR1 and CDR2 are SGHVS and FNYEAQ. The CDR3 coding sequence is TGTGCCAGCAGCTTAGATAGTAGGCGTAGCGGGAAGGCGTCCAATGAGCAGTTCTTC. Amino acids: CASSLDSRRSGKASNEQFF.

The J gene is TRBJ2-2, the V gene TRBV19; D might be TRBD1 (6 bases). The CDR3 contains 14 residues. Trimming took 4 bases from V and 7 from J, leaving 13 bases between them. The germline V gene has CDR1 LNHDA and CDR2 SQIVND (reference sequence). The CDR3 loop reads CASSTNGQIGELFF. The CDR3 coding sequence is TGTGCCAGTAGTACAAACGGACAGATCGGGGAGCTGTTTTTT.

V and J are TRBV11-2 and TRBJ2-4; 7 bases are shared with TRBD1. The CDR3 is made up of 16 amino acids. V gave up 5 bases and J gave up 0 bases; unmatched junction bases: 7. The germline CDR1 and CDR2 sequences are SGHAT and FQNNGV. The DNA for the CDR3 is TGTGCCAGCAGCCCCCGACAGGGAATAGCCAAAAACATTCAGTACTTC. Encoded protein: CASSPRQGIAKNIQYF. The complete variable domain, with remaining parts taken from reference TRBV11-2 and TRBJ2-4, reads EAGVAQSPRYKIIEKRQSVAFWCNPISGHATLYWYQQILGQGPKLLIQFQNNGVVDDSQLPKDRFSAERLKGVDSTLKIQPAKLEDSAVYLCASSPRQGIAKNIQYFGAGTRLSVL.

The chain employs TRBV5-1 and TRBJ1-2; D gene uncertain. The germline V gene has CDR1 SGHRS and CDR2 YFSETQ. Deletions cut 0 bases from V and 6 bases from J, with 12 bases between. This CDR3 is 14 amino acids long. Here the CDR3 reads CASSLAPASDGYTF. The DNA of the CDR3 is TGCGCCAGCAGCTTGGCCCCGGCTAGTGATGGCTACACCTTC.

The rearrangement links TRBV30 to TRBJ2-3, with D hard to call. V was cut by 5 bases and J by 0 bases, with 9 bases left in between. CDR3 length: 13 residues. CDR1 and CDR2 (germline): GTSNPN, SVGIG (reference sequence). The CDR3 sequence: CAWGGASTDTQYF. CDR3 nucleotides: TGTGCCTGGGGTGGAGCTAGCACAGATACGCAGTATTTT.

The genes are TRBV6-5 and TRBJ1-1, with TRBD1 matching 7 bases. The CDR3 is 15 residues long. Germline V gene lookup returns CDR1 MNHEY and CDR2 SVGAGI. Losses at the gene ends were 4 bases for V and 4 bases for J; bases not matched to a gene: 9. CDR3 region: CASSFGGTVSTEAFF. CDR3 nucleotide sequence: TGTGCCAGCAGTTTTGGGGGGACAGTAAGCACTGAAGCTTTCTTT.

The chain uses TRBV7-2 and TRBJ2-1; the match to TRBD1 covers 10 bases. Trimming removed 4 bases from V and 6 bases from J; junction bases left unmatched: 3. Germline CDR1 and CDR2: SGHTA and FQGNSA. This CDR3 has 14 residues. The chain's CDR3 is CASSYRTGGNEQFF. CDR3 DNA sequence: TGTGCCAGCAGCTATCGGACAGGGGGCAATGAGCAGTTCTTC.

The chain is built from TRBV29-1 and TRBJ2-2; tentatively, D is TRBD1 (5 bases). This CDR3 has 14 amino acids. The V end was cut by 1 base, the J end by 8 bases, with 14 bases between. CDR1 is SQVTM and CDR2 is ANQGSEA in the germline V gene. CDR3: CSVEVGSQGGELFF. Written as DNA, the CDR3 is TGCAGCGTTGAAGTAGGGTCCCAGGGAGGGGAGCTGTTTTTT.

The chain joins TRBV24-1 to TRBJ2-1; D uncertain. The germline V gene encodes CDR1 KGHDR and CDR2 SFDVKD. The V gene lost 4 bases and the J gene lost 3 bases, with 9 bases spanning the gap. The CDR3 totals 14 residues. The CDR3 region has the DNA TGTGCCACCAGTGACAGCGCGTTCTACAATGAGCAGTTCTTC. Protein product: CATSDSAFYNEQFF.

V is TRBV28 and J is TRBJ2-7; the match to TRBD2 covers 10 bases. CDR1 is MDHEN, CDR2 SYDVKM, per germline. V was pared by 4 bases and J by 3 bases, with 3 bases of the junction left unmatched. The CDR3 contains 14 residues. CDR3 DNA: TGTGCCAGCAGTTCGCCTAGCGGGAGCTACGAGCAGTACGTC. Translation: CASSSPSGSYEQYV.

The chain links TRBV4-2 to TRBJ1-2, with 8 bases lining up with TRBD1. Per the germline V gene, CDR1 is LGHNA and CDR2 is YNFKEQ. The CDR3 has 17 residues. V lost 3 bases, J lost 2 bases, and 11 bases stayed unmatched. CDR3 sequence reads: CASSHPQGALDNYGYTF. CDR3 nucleotides: TGTGCCAGCAGCCACCCTCAGGGGGCATTGGACAACTATGGCTACACCTTC.

V gene TRBV2 combines with J gene TRBJ1-5, with D unresolved. V lost 6 bases, J lost 7 bases, and 13 bases lay in between. The CDR3 runs to 13 residues. The germline gives CDR1 SNHLY, CDR2 FYNNEI. This CDR3 is CASREGVWQPQHF. DNA for the CDR3: TGTGCCAGCAGGGAGGGTGTGTGGCAGCCCCAGCATTTT.

The CDR3 DNA is TGTGCCAGCAGCCAAGGAGGCGACTACGAGCAGTACTTC. Translated: CASSQGGDYEQYF. V is TRBV4-2 and J is TRBJ2-7; D ambiguous. CDR1 LGHNA and CDR2 YNFKEQ come from the germline V gene. V lost 1 base and J lost 3, with 7 bases in between. This CDR3 is built from 13 residues.

The rearrangement links TRBV5-4 to TRBJ1-1, with TRBD1 matching 9 bases. Germline trimming cut 4 bases from V and 1 base from J; bases unmatched to any gene: 11. Germline V lookup: CDR1 SGHNT, CDR2 YYREEE (reference sequence). The CDR3 spans 17 residues. The CDR3 DNA reads TGTGCCAGCAGCCCAGGGGACAGGGTGTTGCGGAACACTGAAGCTTTCTTT. This gives the protein CASSPGDRVLRNTEAFF. The variable domain in full, with the rest retrieved from reference TRBV5-4 and TRBJ1-1, is ETGVTQSPTHLIKTRGQQVTLRCSSQSGHNTVSWYQQALGQGPQFIFQYYREEENGRGNFPPRFSGLQFPNYSSELNVNALELDDSALYLCASSPGDRVLRNTEAFFGQGTRLTVV.

The gene calls are TRBV2 and TRBJ2-1, with TRBD1 as a possible D gene (6 bases). The germline V gene encodes CDR1 SNHLY and CDR2 FYNNEI. With 2 bases removed from V and 3 bases from J, the gap between germline ends came to 11 bases. The CDR3 sequence is 15 residues long. CDR3 sequence reads: CASSEQGGNYNEQFF. For the CDR3, the DNA is TGTGCCAGCAGTGAACAAGGGGGTAACTACAATGAGCAGTTCTTC.